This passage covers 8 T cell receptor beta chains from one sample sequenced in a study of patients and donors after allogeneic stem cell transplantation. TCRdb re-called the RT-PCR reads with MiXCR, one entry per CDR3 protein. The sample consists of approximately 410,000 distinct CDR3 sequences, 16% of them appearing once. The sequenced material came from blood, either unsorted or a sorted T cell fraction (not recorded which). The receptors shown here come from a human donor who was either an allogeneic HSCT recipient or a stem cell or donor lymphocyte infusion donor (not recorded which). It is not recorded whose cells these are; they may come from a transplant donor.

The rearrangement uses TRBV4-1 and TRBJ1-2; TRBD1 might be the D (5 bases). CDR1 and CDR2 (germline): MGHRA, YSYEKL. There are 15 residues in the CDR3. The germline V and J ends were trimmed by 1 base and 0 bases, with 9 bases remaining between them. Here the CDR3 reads CASSQGTLSNYGYTF. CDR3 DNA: TGCGCCAGCAGCCAAGGGACACTCTCTAACTATGGCTACACCTTC.

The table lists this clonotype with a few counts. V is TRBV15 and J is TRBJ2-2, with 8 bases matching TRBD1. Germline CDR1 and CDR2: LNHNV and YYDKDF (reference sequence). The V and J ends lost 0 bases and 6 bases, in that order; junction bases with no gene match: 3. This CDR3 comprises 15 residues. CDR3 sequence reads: CATSRDRGLAGELFF. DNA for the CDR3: TGTGCCACCAGCAGAGACAGGGGGCTCGCCGGGGAGCTGTTTTTT. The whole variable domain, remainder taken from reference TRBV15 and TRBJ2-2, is DAMVIQNPRYQVTQFGKPVTLSCSQTLNHNVMYWYQQKSSQAPKLLFHYYDKDFNNEADTPDNFQSRRPNTSFCFLDIRSPGLGDTAMYLCATSRDRGLAGELFFGEGSRLTVL.

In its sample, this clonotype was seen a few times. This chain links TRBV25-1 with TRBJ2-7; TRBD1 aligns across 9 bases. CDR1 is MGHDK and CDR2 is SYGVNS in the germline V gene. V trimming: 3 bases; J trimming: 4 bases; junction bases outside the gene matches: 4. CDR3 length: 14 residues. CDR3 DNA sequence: TGTGCCAGCAGTGACCCGGGACAGGGTTACGAGCAGTACTTC. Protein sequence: CASSDPGQGYEQYF.

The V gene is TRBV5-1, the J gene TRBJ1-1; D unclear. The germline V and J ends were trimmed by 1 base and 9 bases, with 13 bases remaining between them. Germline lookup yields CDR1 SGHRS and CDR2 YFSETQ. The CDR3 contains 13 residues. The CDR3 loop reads CASSLIARAQAFF. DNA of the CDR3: TGCGCCAGCAGCTTGATCGCCCGAGCCCAAGCTTTCTTT. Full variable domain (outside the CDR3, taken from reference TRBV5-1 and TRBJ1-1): KAGVTQTPRYLIKTRGQQVTLSCSPISGHRSVSWYQQTPGQGLQFLFEYFSETQRNKGNFPGRFSGRQFSNSRSEMNVSTLELGDSALYLCASSLIARAQAFFGQGTRLTVV.

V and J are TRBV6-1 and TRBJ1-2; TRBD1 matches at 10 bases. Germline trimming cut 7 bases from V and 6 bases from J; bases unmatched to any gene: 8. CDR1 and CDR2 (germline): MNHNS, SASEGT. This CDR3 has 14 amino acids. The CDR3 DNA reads TGTGCCAGCACTAACCGGGGACAGGGGAATGGCTACACCTTC. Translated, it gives CASTNRGQGNGYTF.

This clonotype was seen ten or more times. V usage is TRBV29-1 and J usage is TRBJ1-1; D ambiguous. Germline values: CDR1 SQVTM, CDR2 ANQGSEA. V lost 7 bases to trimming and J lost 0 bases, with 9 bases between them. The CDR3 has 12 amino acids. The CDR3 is CSAKIMNTEAFF. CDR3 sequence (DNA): TGCAGCGCAAAAATTATGAACACTGAAGCTTTCTTT.

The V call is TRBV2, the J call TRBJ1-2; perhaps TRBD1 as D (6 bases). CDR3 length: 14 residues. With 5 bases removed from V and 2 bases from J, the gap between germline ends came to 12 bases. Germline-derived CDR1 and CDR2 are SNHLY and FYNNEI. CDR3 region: CASSRTQGNYGYTF. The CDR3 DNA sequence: TGTGCCAGCAGTCGTACACAGGGAAACTATGGCTACACCTTC.

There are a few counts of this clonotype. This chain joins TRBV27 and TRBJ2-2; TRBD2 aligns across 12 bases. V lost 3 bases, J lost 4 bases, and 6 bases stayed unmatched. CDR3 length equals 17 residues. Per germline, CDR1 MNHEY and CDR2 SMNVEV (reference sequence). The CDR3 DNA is TGTGCCAGCAGTTTCCTAGCGGGGGGGCGGGGCACCGGGGAGCTGTTTTTT. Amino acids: CASSFLAGGRGTGELFF.